Listed below are T cell receptor beta chains from one sample, sequenced in a study of T-cell memory formation after mild COVID-19. TCRdb reprocessed the 5' RACE reads with MiXCR, giving one entry per CDR3 protein. The sample has 450,000 or so distinct CDR3 sequences, roughly 20% seen once. Sequencing input: PBMCs or a T cell subset sorted from them (not recorded which). The receptors were gathered from an adult woman who had mild COVID-19 (a few samples of this study predate the infection). Cell type and time point are not known. Both conserved end residues are part of each CDR3. Each record gives: V gene, D gene, clone size, CDR3 protein. D genes are given only for firm matches. Clone size is given for some rows only: seen once, a few or many times, or a class if the clone is expanded.

TRBV20-1,.,few,CSARDSVAPTYEQYF
TRBV12-3/TRBV12-4,TRBD1,.,CASSNPKTGTPEAFF
TRBV7-8,TRBD1,.,CASSWTGVSYEQYF
TRBV7-9,.,.,CASSFRPSTDYGYTF
TRBV9,.,.,CASSVGGGSGGELFF
TRBV9,.,many,CASSGGSDTQYF
TRBV20-1,.,few,CSARVFRARGADEKLFF
TRBV25-1,TRBD1,.,CASSLTGVGNYGYTF
TRBV29-1,.,few,CSVDHGGAEQYF
TRBV20-1,.,.,CSARRGVRYEQYF
TRBV6-2/TRBV6-3,.,few,CASSYSVLYEQYF
TRBV19,.,few,CASSTLDQGTQYF
TRBV6-6,TRBD2,.,CASSYYPSGSTDTQYF
TRBV2,TRBD1,many,CASRATGTGPRYGYTF
TRBV7-9,.,.,CASSSKEDTQYF
TRBV15,.,.,CATSRDLGERETQYF
TRBV19,.,.,CASRILAYTEAFF
TRBV2,.,.,CASSGLAAMSTDTQYF
TRBV20-1,TRBD2,.,CSARDTGTSGGNEQFF
TRBV30,.,.,CAWRWKGRTEAFF
TRBV12-3/TRBV12-4,TRBD1,.,CASSPRYTGQGSYTEAFF
TRBV5-1,.,few,CATKSSMNTEAFF
TRBV5-5,.,few,CASSLQGTSNEKLFF
TRBV19,.,.,CASSSRGLWGLITGELFF
TRBV7-9,.,.,CASSRGEWDSPLHF
TRBV12-3/TRBV12-4,.,.,CASSFKYMNTEAFF